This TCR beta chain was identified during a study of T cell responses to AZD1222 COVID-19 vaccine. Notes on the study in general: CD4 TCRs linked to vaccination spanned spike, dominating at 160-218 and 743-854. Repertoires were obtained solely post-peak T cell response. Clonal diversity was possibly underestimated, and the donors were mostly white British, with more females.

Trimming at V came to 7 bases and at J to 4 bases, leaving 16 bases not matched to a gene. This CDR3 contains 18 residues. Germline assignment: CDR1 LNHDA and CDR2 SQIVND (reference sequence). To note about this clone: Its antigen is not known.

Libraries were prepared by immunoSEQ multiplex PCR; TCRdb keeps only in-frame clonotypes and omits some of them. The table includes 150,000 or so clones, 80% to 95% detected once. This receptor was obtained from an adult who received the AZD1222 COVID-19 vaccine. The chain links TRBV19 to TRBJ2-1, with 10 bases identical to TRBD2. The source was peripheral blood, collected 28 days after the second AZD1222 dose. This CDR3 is CASKAASGTSERYNEQFF. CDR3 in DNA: TGTGCCAGTAAAGCCGCCTCTGGGACTAGCGAAAGATACAATGAGCAGTTCTTC.